This TCR beta chain was captured by sequencing in a study of CD4 T cells in relation to SARS-CoV-2 and coronaviruses. Overall study context: The restricting HLA molecule for shared crossreactive spike epitopes was mapped.

Note on this clone: Its target is not known.

The CDR3 spans 17 residues. J gave up 1 base and V 0 bases, and 4 bases lay outside the gene matches. The germline V gene has CDR1 SGHRS and CDR2 YFSETQ. Whole-study findings and limits: Each donor contributed either pre-pandemic or post-infection samples, not both. The assay detects memory recall responses, not culture-primed primary responses.

Assay: immunoSEQ multiplex PCR; the TCRdb copy retains only in-frame clones and omits some. There are under 90,000 clones in the sample; approximately 95% occur only once, and approximately 0.21% lies in the top ten. The unexposed donors gave CD4+ T cells in about 2010-2019, prior to COVID-19. The rearrangement uses TRBV5-1 and TRBJ2-5; the match to TRBD1 covers 12 bases. Material: naive CD4+ T cells from PBMCs. The sample's subset: naive CD4+ T cells isolated by negative enrichment. This TCR was recovered from a human donor in good health. This CDR3 is CASSLAGTGGLQETQYF. For the CDR3, the DNA is TGCGCCAGCAGCTTGGCCGGGACAGGGGGCCTCCAAGAGACCCAGTACTTC.